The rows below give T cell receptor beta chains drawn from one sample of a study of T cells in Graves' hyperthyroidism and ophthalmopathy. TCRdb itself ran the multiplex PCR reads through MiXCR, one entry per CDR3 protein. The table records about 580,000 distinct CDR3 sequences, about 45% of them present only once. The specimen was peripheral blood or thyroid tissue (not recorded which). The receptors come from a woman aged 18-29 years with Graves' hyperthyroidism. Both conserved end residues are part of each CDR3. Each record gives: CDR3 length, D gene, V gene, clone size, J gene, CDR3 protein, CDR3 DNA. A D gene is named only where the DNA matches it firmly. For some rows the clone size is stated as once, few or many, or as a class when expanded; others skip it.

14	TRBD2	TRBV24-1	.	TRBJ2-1	CATSVPGGDHEQFF	TGTGCCACCAGTGTCCCGGGAGGGGACCATGAGCAGTTCTTC
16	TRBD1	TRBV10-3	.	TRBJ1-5	CAITEGTGYSNQPQHF	TGTGCCATCACCGAAGGGACAGGGTATAGCAATCAGCCCCAGCATTTT
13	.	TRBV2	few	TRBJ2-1	CASNAASYNEQFF	TGTGCCAGCAACGCGGCCTCCTACAATGAGCAGTTCTTC
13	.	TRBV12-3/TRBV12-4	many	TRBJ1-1	CASINMGASEAFF	TGTGCCAGCATCAACATGGGTGCCTCTGAAGCTTTCTTT
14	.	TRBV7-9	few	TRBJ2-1	CASLSGGSYNEQFF	TGTGCCAGCCTAAGTGGCGGCTCCTACAATGAGCAGTTCTTC
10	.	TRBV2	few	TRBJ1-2	CAIAGGGYTF	TGTGCCATAGCGGGAGGTGGCTACACCTTC
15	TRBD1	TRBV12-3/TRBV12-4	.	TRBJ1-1	CASSDDRGLTPEAFF	TGTGCCAGCAGTGATGACAGGGGGCTAACCCCTGAAGCTTTCTTT
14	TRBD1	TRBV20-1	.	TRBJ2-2	CSAEQGVYTGELFF	TGCAGTGCCGAACAGGGGGTTTACACCGGGGAGCTGTTTTTT
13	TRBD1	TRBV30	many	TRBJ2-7	CAWSVNRGYEQYF	TGTGCCTGGAGTGTGAACAGGGGCTACGAGCAGTACTTC
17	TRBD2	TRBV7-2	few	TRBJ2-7	CASSLDLPGLAGVTGSF	TGTGCCAGCAGCTTAGATCTACCGGGACTAGCGGGAGTGACTGGGTCCTTC